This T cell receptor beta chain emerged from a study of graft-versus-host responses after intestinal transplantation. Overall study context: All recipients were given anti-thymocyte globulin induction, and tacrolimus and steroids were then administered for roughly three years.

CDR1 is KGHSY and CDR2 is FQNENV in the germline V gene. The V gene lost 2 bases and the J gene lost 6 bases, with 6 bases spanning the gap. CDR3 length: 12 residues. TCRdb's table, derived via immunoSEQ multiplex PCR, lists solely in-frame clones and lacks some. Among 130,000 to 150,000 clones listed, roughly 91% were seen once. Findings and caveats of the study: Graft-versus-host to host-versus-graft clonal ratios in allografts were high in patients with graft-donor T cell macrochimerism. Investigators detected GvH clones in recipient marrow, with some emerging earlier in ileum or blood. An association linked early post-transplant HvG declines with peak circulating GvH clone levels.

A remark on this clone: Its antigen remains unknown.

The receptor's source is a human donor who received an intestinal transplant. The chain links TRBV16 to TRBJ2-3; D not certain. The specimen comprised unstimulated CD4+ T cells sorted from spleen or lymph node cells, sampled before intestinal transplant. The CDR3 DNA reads TGTGCCAGCAGCCAACTGGCCGATACGCAGTATTTT. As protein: CASSQLADTQYF.